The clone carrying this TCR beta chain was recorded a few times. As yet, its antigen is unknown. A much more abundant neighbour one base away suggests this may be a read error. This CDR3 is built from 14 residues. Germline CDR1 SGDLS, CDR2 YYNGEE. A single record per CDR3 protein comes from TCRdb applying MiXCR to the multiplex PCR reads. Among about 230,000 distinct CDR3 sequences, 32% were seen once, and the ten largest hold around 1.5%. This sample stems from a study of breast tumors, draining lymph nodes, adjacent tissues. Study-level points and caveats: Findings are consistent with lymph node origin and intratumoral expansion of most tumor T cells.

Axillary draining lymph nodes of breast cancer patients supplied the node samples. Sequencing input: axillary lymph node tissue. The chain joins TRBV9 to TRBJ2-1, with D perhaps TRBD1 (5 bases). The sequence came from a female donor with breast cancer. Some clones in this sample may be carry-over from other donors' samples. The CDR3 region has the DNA TGTGCCAGCAGCGTAGTTGGGGCCTACAATGAGCAGTCCTTC. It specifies CASSVVGAYNEQSF.